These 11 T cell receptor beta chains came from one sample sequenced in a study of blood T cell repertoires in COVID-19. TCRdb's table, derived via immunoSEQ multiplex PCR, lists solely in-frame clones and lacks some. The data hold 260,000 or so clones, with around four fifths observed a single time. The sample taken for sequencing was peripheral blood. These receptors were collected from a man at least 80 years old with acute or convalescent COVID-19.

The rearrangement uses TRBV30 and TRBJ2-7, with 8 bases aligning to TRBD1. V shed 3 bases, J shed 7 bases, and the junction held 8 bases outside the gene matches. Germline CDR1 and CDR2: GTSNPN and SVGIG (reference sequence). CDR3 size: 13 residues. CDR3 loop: CAWSGQGAGEQYF. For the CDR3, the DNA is TGTGCCTGGAGCGGCCAGGGGGCCGGGGAGCAGTACTTC.

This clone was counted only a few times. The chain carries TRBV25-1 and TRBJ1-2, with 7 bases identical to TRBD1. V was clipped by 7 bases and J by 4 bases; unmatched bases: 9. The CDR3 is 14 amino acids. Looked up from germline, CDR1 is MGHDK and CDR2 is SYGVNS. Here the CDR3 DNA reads TGTGCCAGCATCAGACAGGGATCTAGCTATGGCTACACCTTC. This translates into CASIRQGSSYGYTF.

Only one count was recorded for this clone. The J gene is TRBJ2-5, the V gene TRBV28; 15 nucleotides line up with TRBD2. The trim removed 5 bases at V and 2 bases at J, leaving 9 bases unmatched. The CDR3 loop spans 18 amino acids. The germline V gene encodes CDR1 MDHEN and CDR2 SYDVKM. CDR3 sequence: CASSPNSGLAGGQETQYF. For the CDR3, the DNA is TGTGCCAGCAGTCCAAATTCGGGACTAGCGGGGGGACAAGAGACCCAGTACTTC.

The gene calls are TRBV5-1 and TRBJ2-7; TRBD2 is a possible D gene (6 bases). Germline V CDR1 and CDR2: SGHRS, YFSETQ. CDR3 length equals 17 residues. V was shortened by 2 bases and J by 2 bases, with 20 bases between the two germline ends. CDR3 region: CASSFLRTSGTPYEQYF. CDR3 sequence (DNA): TGCGCCAGCAGCTTTCTCCGGACCTCCGGGACTCCCTACGAGCAGTACTTC.

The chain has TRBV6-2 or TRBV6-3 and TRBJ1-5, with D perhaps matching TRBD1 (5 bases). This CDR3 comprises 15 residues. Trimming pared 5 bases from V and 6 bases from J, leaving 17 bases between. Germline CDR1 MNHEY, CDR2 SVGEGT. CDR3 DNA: TGTGCCAGCAGTGGAGGGGCCGCCGGGTTTCAGCCCCAGCATTTT. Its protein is CASSGGAAGFQPQHF.

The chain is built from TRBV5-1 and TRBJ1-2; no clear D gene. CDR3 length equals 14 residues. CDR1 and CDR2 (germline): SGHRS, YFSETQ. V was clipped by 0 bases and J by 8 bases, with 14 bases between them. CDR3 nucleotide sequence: TGCGCCAGCAGCTTGGGTGACAAGATGTGGGGCTACACCTTC. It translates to CASSLGDKMWGYTF.

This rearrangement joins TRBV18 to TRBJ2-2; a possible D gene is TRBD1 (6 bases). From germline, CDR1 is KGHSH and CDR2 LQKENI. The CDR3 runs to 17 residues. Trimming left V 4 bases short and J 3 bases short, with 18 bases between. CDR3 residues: CASSLNQQGRDTGELFF. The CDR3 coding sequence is TGTGCCAGCTCACTAAATCAACAGGGTCGGGACACCGGGGAGCTGTTTTTT.

CDR3 sequence reads: CASTSDRRRGLASTDTQYF. In nucleotides, the CDR3 is TGTGCCAGTACCTCGGACAGGCGAAGAGGACTAGCTTCCACAGATACGCAGTATTTT. J is TRBJ2-3 and V is TRBV19; possible D gene TRBD2, 8 bases. The V and J ends lost 7 bases and 2 bases respectively, with 28 bases between them. Per the germline V gene, CDR1 is LNHDA and CDR2 is SQIVND (reference sequence). This CDR3 comprises 19 residues.

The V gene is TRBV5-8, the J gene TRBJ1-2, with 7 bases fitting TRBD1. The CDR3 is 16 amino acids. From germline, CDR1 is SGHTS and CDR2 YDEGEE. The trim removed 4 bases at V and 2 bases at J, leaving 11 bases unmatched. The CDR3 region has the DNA TGTGCCAGCAGCCCTTCTTCCGGGACAGTCAACTATGGCTACACCTTC. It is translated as CASSPSSGTVNYGYTF.

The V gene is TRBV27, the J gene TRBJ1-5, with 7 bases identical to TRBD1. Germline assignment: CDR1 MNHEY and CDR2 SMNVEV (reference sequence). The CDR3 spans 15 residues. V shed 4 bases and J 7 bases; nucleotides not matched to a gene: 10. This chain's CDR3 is CASSSRDRVTQPQHF. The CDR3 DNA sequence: TGTGCCAGCAGTTCCAGGGACAGAGTAACCCAGCCCCAGCATTTT.

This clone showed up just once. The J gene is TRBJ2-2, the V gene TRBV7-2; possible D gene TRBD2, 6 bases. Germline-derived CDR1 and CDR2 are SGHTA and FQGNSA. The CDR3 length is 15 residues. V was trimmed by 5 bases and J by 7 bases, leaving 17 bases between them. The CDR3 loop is CASSLMVASVGELFF. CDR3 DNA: TGTGCCAGCAGCCTAATGGTGGCTAGCGTCGGGGAGCTGTTTTTT.